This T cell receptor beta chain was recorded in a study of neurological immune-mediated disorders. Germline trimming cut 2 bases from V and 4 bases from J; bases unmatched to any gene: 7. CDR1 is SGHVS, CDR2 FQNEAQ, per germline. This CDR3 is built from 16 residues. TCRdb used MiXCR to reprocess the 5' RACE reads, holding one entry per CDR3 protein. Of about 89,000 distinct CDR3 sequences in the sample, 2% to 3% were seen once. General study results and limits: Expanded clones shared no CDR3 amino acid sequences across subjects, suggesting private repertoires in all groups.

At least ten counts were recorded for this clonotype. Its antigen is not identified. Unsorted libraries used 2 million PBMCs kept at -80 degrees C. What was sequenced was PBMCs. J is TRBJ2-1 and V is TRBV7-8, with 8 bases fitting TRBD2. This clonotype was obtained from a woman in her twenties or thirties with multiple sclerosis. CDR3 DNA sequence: TGTGCCAGCAGCTTATTAGGACTAGCAGATTACAATGAGCAGTTCTTC. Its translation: CASSLLGLADYNEQFF.